This T cell receptor (beta chain) is from a study of blood T cell repertoires in COVID-19. Self-reported history from a screening survey and questionnaire set each donor's cohort. Recovered status in Cohort 3 required two negative PCRs, clearance, or symptom resolution. Authors' processing steps: Cell counts per sample came from amplifying reference gene primers. The assay was immunoSEQ multiplex PCR, and TCRdb's table has in-frame clones only and misses some. The V and J calls and clone size are taken from that table; D and trimming were inferred from the DNA. The table lists just over 150,000 clones, 85% to 90% of them singletons, with about 6.3% in the top ten. The TCR sequence derives from a woman aged 45-59 years who had recovered from COVID-19. Sequenced sample: PBMCs or T cells enriched from blood (not recorded which).

In DNA form, the CDR3 reads TGTGCCAGCAGAGCCGGCGGGGGCGATAAATACGAGCAGTACTTC. Translated, it gives CASRAGGGDKYEQYF. The chain joins TRBV4-2 to TRBJ2-7; TRBD2 is a possible D gene (7 bases). Germline V gene data show CDR1 as LGHNA and CDR2 as YNFKEQ. Trimming took off 6 bases at V and 4 bases at J, with 19 bases between the two ends. The CDR3 is made up of 15 amino acids.